These 24 T cell receptor beta chains were sequenced from one sample in a study of blood T cell repertoires in COVID-19. Only in-frame clones appear in the TCRdb table, and some are missing; sequencing was by immunoSEQ multiplex PCR. This table holds about 34,000 clones, 70% to 80% found once. The specimen sequenced was peripheral blood. Every receptor here comes from a human donor in a cohort sampled during active COVID-19.

This clone occurred many times. This chain uses TRBV5-8 with TRBJ2-7; perhaps TRBD2 as D (5 bases). The germline gives CDR1 SGHTS, CDR2 YDEGEE. Trimming removed 5 bases from V and 0 bases from J, with 12 bases in between. The CDR3 consists of 14 residues. This chain's CDR3 is CASRSRRSSYEQYF. DNA for the CDR3: TGTGCCAGCAGGTCCAGGAGGAGCTCCTACGAGCAGTACTTC.

CDR3 sequence: CASSLDRGLRGYTF. CDR3 coding DNA: TGTGCCAGCAGCTTAGACAGGGGGCTTCGCGGCTACACCTTC. The chain couples TRBV7-9 to TRBJ1-2; 9 bases are shared with TRBD1. Germline V gene sequence: CDR1 SEHNR, CDR2 FQNEAQ (reference sequence). The V and J ends lost 1 base and 8 bases, in that order; junction bases with no gene match: 5. The CDR3 has 14 amino acids.

The CDR3 sequence is CASSLQGWGTEAFF. The CDR3 DNA follows: TGTGCCAGCAGCCTTCAGGGTTGGGGTACTGAAGCTTTCTTT. J is TRBJ1-1 and V is TRBV14, with D tentatively TRBD1 (5 bases). This CDR3 is 14 amino acids long. V was pared by 4 bases and J by 5 bases, with 14 bases between. Germline CDR1 SGHDN, CDR2 FVKESK.

The rearrangement links TRBV30 to TRBJ2-5; TRBD2 aligns across 9 bases. The CDR3 totals 18 residues. Unmatched junction bases numbered 14, after V lost 0 bases and J lost 3 bases. Per the germline V gene, CDR1 is GTSNPN and CDR2 is SVGIG (reference sequence). CDR3 bases: TGTGCCTGGAGTGTAGGCGAAGGGCGGGGGGGGATTGAAGAGACCCAGTACTTC. Its protein is CAWSVGEGRGGIEETQYF. Full variable domain (rest looked up from reference TRBV30 and TRBJ2-5): SQTIHQWPATLVQPVGSPLSLECTVEGTSNPNLYWYRQAAGRGLQLLFYSVGIGQISSEVPQNLSASRPQDRQFILSSKKLLLSDSGFYLCAWSVGEGRGGIEETQYFGPGTRLLVL.

This clone has a handful of counts. The V call is TRBV6-1, the J call TRBJ2-5; no clear D. V lost 6 bases, J lost 5 bases, and 25 bases lay in between. Germline V gene lookup returns CDR1 MNHNS and CDR2 SASEGT. This CDR3 has 17 amino acids. DNA of the CDR3: TGTGCCAGCAGAGAACTAATCTTCCGGGTCAGAAGGGAGACCCAGTACTTC. The encoded protein is CASRELIFRVRRETQYF.

This clone has just a few counts. The chain has TRBV18 and TRBJ1-2, with TRBD1 matching 7 bases. The germline gives CDR1 KGHSH, CDR2 LQKENI. The CDR3 contains 14 residues. J gave up 8 bases and V 3 bases, and 9 bases lay outside the gene matches. CDR3 coding DNA: TGTGCCAGCTCACCGTCAGGGGGAGCGGTCGGCTACACCTTC. It specifies CASSPSGGAVGYTF.

V is TRBV3-1 (or the pseudogene TRBV3-2) and J is TRBJ2-7; TRBD2 agrees at 16 bases. V shed 4 bases and J 2 bases; nucleotides not matched to a gene: 2. Per the germline V gene, CDR1 is LGHDT and CDR2 is YNNKEL (reference sequence). The length of the CDR3 is 16 residues. CDR3 loop: CASSRGTSGGAYEQYF. The CDR3 DNA is TGTGCCAGCAGCCGAGGGACTAGCGGGGGGGCCTACGAGCAGTACTTC.

This clone was counted only a few times. V gene TRBV7-6 combines with J gene TRBJ2-5; D gene ambiguous. The CDR3 has 13 amino acids. V dropped 8 bases and J dropped 2 bases, with 12 bases sitting between them. The germline gives CDR1 SGHVS, CDR2 FNYEAQ. This chain's CDR3 is CASARGRQETQYF. DNA for the CDR3: TGTGCCAGCGCCAGAGGTCGGCAAGAGACCCAGTACTTC. The full variable domain, with the rest looked up from reference TRBV7-6 and TRBJ2-5, is GAGVSQSPRYKVTKRGQDVALRCDPISGHVSLYWYRQALGQGPEFLTYFNYEAQQDKSGLPNDRFSAERPEGSISTLTIQRTEQRDSAMYRCASARGRQETQYFGPGTRLLVL.

The rearrangement links TRBV4-2 to TRBJ1-1; 7 positions match TRBD1. Germline lookup yields CDR1 LGHNA and CDR2 YNFKEQ. Losses at the gene ends were 4 bases for V and 3 bases for J; bases not matched to a gene: 5. The CDR3 sequence is 14 residues long. CDR3 region: CASSPEDRYTEAFF. In nucleotides, the CDR3 is TGTGCCAGCAGCCCCGAGGACAGGTACACTGAAGCTTTCTTT.

CDR3 sequence reads: CASSAGQVYNSPLHF. In DNA, the CDR3 is TGTGCCAGCTCAGCAGGACAGGTATATAATTCACCCCTCCACTTT. The V call is TRBV18, the J call TRBJ1-6, with TRBD1 matching over 7 bases. The CDR3 consists of 15 residues. V shed 5 bases, J shed 4 bases, and the junction held 5 bases outside the gene matches. Germline V CDR1 and CDR2: KGHSH, LQKENI.

The rearrangement joins TRBV5-1 to TRBJ2-1; D is perhaps TRBD1 (6 bases). V shed 0 bases and J shed 2 bases, with 12 bases lying between them. The CDR3 is 16 residues long. CDR1 and CDR2 (germline): SGHRS, YFSETQ. CDR3 nucleotide sequence: TGCGCCAGCAGCTTGGGGACAGTTACTGCCTACAATGAGCAGTTCTTC. Residues: CASSLGTVTAYNEQFF.

V usage is TRBV5-8 and J usage is TRBJ2-7, with TRBD1 identical over 7 bases. The V gene end was trimmed by 3 bases and the J gene end by 3 bases; junction bases not matched to a gene: 6. CDR3 length: 14 amino acids. Germline lookup yields CDR1 SGHTS and CDR2 YDEGEE. The chain's CDR3 is CASSYTGARYEQYF. The CDR3 DNA sequence: TGTGCCAGCAGCTATACAGGGGCCCGCTACGAGCAGTACTTC.

The chain recombines TRBV5-8 with TRBJ2-1, with 8 positions matching TRBD1. The J segment lost 12 bases and the V segment lost 0 bases, leaving 2 bases of the junction unmatched. This CDR3 region has 12 residues. Germline V gives CDR1 SGHTS, CDR2 YDEGEE. The CDR3 loop reads CASSLAGQGQFF. CDR3 DNA: TGTGCCAGCAGCTTGGCAGGACAGGGGCAGTTCTTC.

The chain links TRBV6-5 to TRBJ1-1, with a weak D call TRBD1 (6 bases). The ends were cut back, 7 bases at V and 8 bases at J, with 20 bases in the middle. Germline loops: CDR1 MNHEY, CDR2 SVGAGI. The CDR3 runs 14 residues. CDR3 nucleotide sequence: TGTGCCAGCACCACCGGGACACCTCGGCCCGAAGCTTTCTTT. Amino acid sequence: CASTTGTPRPEAFF.

This clone was detected only once. The chain employs TRBV27 and TRBJ2-1, with 7 positions matching TRBD2. The CDR3 has 18 amino acids. Germline loops: CDR1 MNHEY, CDR2 SMNVEV (reference sequence). Losses at the gene ends were 6 bases for V and 4 bases for J; bases not matched to a gene: 18. The CDR3: CASSPFAGAWDYYNEQFF. As DNA, the CDR3 is TGTGCCAGCAGCCCCTTCGCGGGAGCCTGGGATTATTACAATGAGCAGTTCTTC.

This chain joins TRBV30 and TRBJ1-3; TRBD1 might be the D (5 bases). CDR3 size: 16 residues. V lost 6 bases and J lost 0, with 18 bases in between. Per the germline V gene, CDR1 is GTSNPN and CDR2 is SVGIG (reference sequence). The CDR3 bases are TGTGCCTGCACCGCCGGGGGGGGGTACTCTGGAAACACCATATATTTT. The encoded protein is CACTAGGGYSGNTIYF.

The chain links TRBV19 to TRBJ2-7, with 9 positions matching TRBD1. This CDR3 is 14 amino acids long. With 5 bases clipped from V and 2 bases from J, the junction kept 4 bases outside the gene matches. CDR1 is LNHDA and CDR2 is SQIVND in the germline V gene (reference sequence). CDR3 protein: CASSQTGGTYEQYF. CDR3 DNA sequence: TGTGCCAGTAGTCAAACAGGGGGCACCTACGAGCAGTACTTC.

A single count supports this clone. The V and J genes are TRBV18 and TRBJ1-4; possibly TRBD1 for D (6 bases). Germline V gene sequence: CDR1 KGHSH, CDR2 LQKENI. This CDR3 has 14 residues. The V and J ends lost 4 bases and 8 bases respectively, with 14 bases between them. CDR3 DNA sequence: TGTGCCAGCTCACGCGAGCAGGGGATCGAAAAACTGTTTTTT. Translated, it gives CASSREQGIEKLFF.

J is TRBJ2-6 and V is TRBV18; D gene unclear. CDR1 and CDR2 from the germline V gene are KGHSH and LQKENI. The V end lost 1 base, the J end lost 0 bases, and 16 bases lay between the germline ends. The CDR3 has 19 amino acids. The CDR3 here is CASSPRSGRTVSGANVLTF. The CDR3 DNA is TGTGCCAGCTCACCACGCTCGGGTCGCACCGTCTCTGGGGCCAACGTCCTGACTTTC.

The rearrangement uses TRBV11-2 and TRBJ2-2, with unresolved D. Germline V CDR1 and CDR2: SGHAT, FQNNGV. V lost 5 bases and J 9 bases, leaving 25 bases between the germline ends. CDR3 length: 17 residues. In DNA, the CDR3 is TGTGCCAGCAGCCCTAGAGGCATTCAATTTACTCGCCGGGAGCTGTTTTTT. Protein: CASSPRGIQFTRRELFF.

This clone was seen just once. This chain links TRBV25-1 with TRBJ1-6; no clear D. V lost 3 bases and J lost 9, with 12 bases in between. Germline V gives CDR1 MGHDK, CDR2 SYGVNS. There are 14 residues in the CDR3. The CDR3 reads CASSDRIGRSPLHF. The CDR3 DNA is TGTGCCAGCAGTGACCGTATTGGCCGTTCACCCCTCCACTTT.

The V gene is TRBV3-1 (or the pseudogene TRBV3-2), the J gene TRBJ2-3; possible D gene TRBD2, 5 bases. V shed 1 base and J shed 4 bases, with 18 bases lying between them. This CDR3 spans 17 amino acids. In germline, CDR1 is LGHDT, CDR2 YNNKEL (reference sequence). CDR3 DNA: TGTGCCAGCAGCCAAGCCTTCTATCGCGGGCGGGCAGATACGCAGTATTTT. Encoded protein: CASSQAFYRGRADTQYF.

The V and J genes are TRBV28 and TRBJ1-2, with D possibly being TRBD1 (5 bases). Trimming left V 7 bases short and J 8 bases short, with 26 bases between. CDR3 length: 16 residues. Germline V gene lookup returns CDR1 MDHEN and CDR2 SYDVKM. Written as DNA, the CDR3 is TGTGCCAGCACGACGGGGGGAGGCAGGGTAGGTTACGGCTACACCTTC. Protein sequence: CASTTGGGRVGYGYTF.

The chain carries TRBV29-1 and TRBJ1-5, with 8 bases lining up with TRBD1. The ends lost 6 bases at V and 5 bases at J; junction bases unmatched: 6. The CDR3 has 13 residues. Germline V lookup: CDR1 SQVTM, CDR2 ANQGSEA. The CDR3 DNA reads TGCAGCGTCGGACAGGGAGTTGATCAGCCCCAGCATTTT. It specifies CSVGQGVDQPQHF.